These 21 T cell receptor beta chains came from one sample sequenced in a study of radiation and T cells in renal cell carcinoma. The treatment was: treatment-naive control, cytoreductive nephrectomy. Assay used: immunoSEQ multiplex PCR; TCRdb lists only in-frame clones, some missing. The sample lists tens of thousands of clones; roughly 50% were seen once. Sequences were derived from tumor tissue, sampled from a patient whose treatment was nephrectomy without radiotherapy. These receptors were taken from a man between 35 and 55 years old with renal cell carcinoma.

The V gene is TRBV9, the J gene TRBJ2-2, with a tentative D call TRBD2 (5 bases). V lost 5 bases and J 0 bases, leaving 14 bases between the germline ends. CDR1 is SGDLS and CDR2 is YYNGEE in the germline V gene. The CDR3 extends over 16 amino acids. CDR3 coding DNA: TGTGCCAGCAGTCAATCTGGTAGCGCGAACACCGGGGAGCTGTTTTTT. It codes for CASSQSGSANTGELFF. Supplemented by reference TRBV9 and TRBJ2-2, the full variable domain reads DSGVTQTPKHLITATGQRVTLRCSPRSGDLSVYWYQQSLDQGLQFLIQYYNGEERAKGNILERFSAQQFPDLHSELNLSSLELGDSALYFCASSQSGSANTGELFFGEGSRLTVL.

The rearrangement joins TRBV5-1 to TRBJ2-5; 7 bases align to TRBD1. The DNA end is more similar to TRBJ2-7, so the J call may be wrong. Germline CDR1 and CDR2: SGHRS and YFSETQ. The CDR3 sequence is 16 residues long. CDR3 DNA: TGCGCCAGCAGCTTGGGGCCCCGGTCAGGGGGCTACGAGCAGTACTTC. It specifies CASSLGPRSGGYEQYF.

The chain carries TRBV29-1 and TRBJ2-5; no clear D. The germline gives CDR1 SQVTM, CDR2 ANQGSEA. Trimming pared 7 bases from V and 2 bases from J, leaving 8 bases between. The CDR3 runs 11 residues. The CDR3 loop reads CSGLHQETQYF. The CDR3 nucleotides are TGCAGCGGGCTCCATCAAGAGACCCAGTACTTC.

The genes are TRBV18 and TRBJ2-7, with D hard to call. Trimming cost V 4 bases and J 2 bases, with 12 bases left between them. Germline CDR1 and CDR2: KGHSH and LQKENI. The CDR3 spans 14 residues. Here the CDR3 reads CASSRSLTTYEQYF. CDR3 nucleotides: TGTGCCAGCTCACGCTCACTCACAACCTACGAGCAGTACTTC. Variable domain in full (rest from reference TRBV18 and TRBJ2-7): NAGVMQNPRHLVRRRGQEARLRCSPMKGHSHVYWYRQLPEEGLKFMVYLQKENIIDESGMPKERFSAEFPKEGPSILRIQQVVRGDSAAYFCASSRSLTTYEQYFGPGTRLTVT.

The chain joins TRBV11-3 to TRBJ2-3; the D gene is possibly TRBD1 (6 bases). V shed 1 base and J shed 6 bases, with 11 bases lying between them. The CDR3 has 14 amino acids. Germline CDR1 is SGHNT and CDR2 is YENEEA. This CDR3 is CASSLVPGEDTQYF. The CDR3, as DNA: TGTGCCAGCAGCTTAGTCCCAGGGGAGGATACGCAGTATTTT.

This rearrangement joins TRBV6-1 to TRBJ2-1; D remains unclear. CDR1 and CDR2 from the germline V gene are MNHNS and SASEGT. V gave up 7 bases and J gave up 6 bases, with 16 bases separating them. The CDR3 is made up of 14 amino acids. The CDR3 region is CASISGRPRNEQFF. The CDR3 DNA reads as TGTGCCAGCATCTCCGGTCGTCCCCGCAATGAGCAGTTCTTC.

This chain connects TRBV11-2 to TRBJ1-1, with 10 nucleotides matching TRBD1. V shed 1 base, J shed 6 bases, and the junction held 5 bases outside the gene matches. CDR1 is SGHAT, CDR2 FQNNGV, per germline. CDR3 length: 15 amino acids. In DNA, the CDR3 is TGTGCCAGCAGCTTAGTTCGGGACAGGGGCGCTGAAGCTTTCTTT. Translating it yields CASSLVRDRGAEAFF.

This CDR3 is CASSLFLSTDTQYF. The CDR3 nucleotides read TGTGCCAGCAGTTTATTCCTATCCACAGATACGCAGTATTTT. V usage is TRBV27 and J usage is TRBJ2-3; unclear D gene. The CDR3 is 14 amino acids. With 1 base removed from V and 2 bases from J, the gap between germline ends came to 7 bases. CDR1 is MNHEY, CDR2 SMNVEV, per germline (reference sequence).

There are a few counts of this clone. The chain employs TRBV7-2 and TRBJ1-4; D call uncertain. V was trimmed by 1 base and J by 1 base, leaving 10 bases between them. Germline CDR1 reads SGHTA; CDR2 reads FQGNSA. The length of the CDR3 is 16 residues. CDR3 sequence (DNA): TGTGCCAGCAGCTTAGGCGGGTTTGGAACTAATGAAAAACTGTTTTTT. Its protein product is CASSLGGFGTNEKLFF.

The V gene is TRBV7-9, the J gene TRBJ1-1; a weak D match, TRBD1 (6 bases). Germline assignment: CDR1 SEHNR and CDR2 FQNEAQ (reference sequence). The V and J ends lost 3 bases and 5 bases respectively, with 22 bases between them. The CDR3 covers 17 residues. The CDR3 protein is CASSFWKLTGGGTEAFF. For the CDR3, the DNA is TGTGCCAGCAGCTTTTGGAAGTTGACAGGAGGAGGGACTGAAGCTTTCTTT.

V gene TRBV4-3 combines with J gene TRBJ2-3, with D perhaps TRBD2 (5 bases). V lost 0 bases and J 5 bases, leaving 21 bases between the germline ends. Germline V lookup: CDR1 LGHNA, CDR2 YSLEER. The CDR3 sequence is 18 residues long. CDR3 DNA: TGCGCCAGCAGCCAAGATTGGGGAGATATCTATATGGGAGATACGCAGTATTTT. As protein: CASSQDWGDIYMGDTQYF.

The genes are TRBV5-1 and TRBJ2-3, with D possibly matching TRBD2 (7 bases). CDR3 length: 15 amino acids. Trimming removed 7 bases at V and 7 bases at J, with 22 bases between. Germline assignment: CDR1 SGHRS and CDR2 YFSETQ. The CDR3 sequence is CASAPLLGGLHTQYF. CDR3 sequence (DNA): TGCGCCAGCGCACCTCTCCTGGGGGGGCTGCATACGCAGTATTTT.

This clone occurred many times. The genes are TRBV9 and TRBJ1-1; D not resolved. Per the germline V gene, CDR1 is SGDLS and CDR2 is YYNGEE. Deletions cut 5 bases from V and 10 bases from J, with 15 bases between. The CDR3 is 12 amino acids. The CDR3 spells CASSDSRGSAFF. CDR3 nucleotides: TGTGCCAGCAGTGACTCTCGCGGGTCAGCTTTCTTT.

The chain employs TRBV5-6 and TRBJ2-7; weak D call: TRBD2 (6 bases). The CDR3 is made up of 14 amino acids. The V end lost 4 bases, the J end lost 3 bases, and 14 bases lay between the germline ends. Germline V gene data show CDR1 as SGHDT and CDR2 as YYEEEE. The DNA of the CDR3 is TGTGCCAGCAGCAACCCGGGACTTAGCTACGAGCAGTACTTC. Translation gives CASSNPGLSYEQYF.

This clone was detected a few times. The chain carries TRBV19 and TRBJ2-1; the match to TRBD2 covers 9 bases. Germline CDR1 LNHDA, CDR2 SQIVND (reference sequence). V dropped 5 bases and J dropped 8; count of bases not matched to a gene: 7. The length of the CDR3 is 14 residues. Written as DNA, the CDR3 is TGTGCCAGTAGTTGGGCGGGAGGGCCGGATGAGCAGTTCTTC. It translates to CASSWAGGPDEQFF.

The CDR3 loop reads CASSQLRGELFF. CDR3 coding DNA: TGTGCCAGCAGCCAACTACGCGGGGAGCTGTTTTTT. The V call is TRBV7-9, the J call TRBJ2-2; D remains unclear. The V end lost 5 bases, the J end lost 7 bases, and 8 bases lay between the germline ends. The CDR3 consists of 12 residues. CDR1 and CDR2 (germline): SEHNR, FQNEAQ (reference sequence). The complete variable domain, with remaining parts taken from reference TRBV7-9 and TRBJ2-2, reads DTGVSQNPRHKITKRGQNVTFRCDPISEHNRLYWYRQTLGQGPEFLTYFQNEAQLEKSRLLSDRFSAERPKGSFSTLEIQRTEQGDSAMYLCASSQLRGELFFGEGSRLTVL.

J is TRBJ1-5 and V is TRBV4-1, with D possibly TRBD1 on 5 matching bases. Trimming pared 2 bases from V and 6 bases from J, leaving 23 bases between. CDR3 length equals 18 residues. Germline-derived CDR1 and CDR2 are MGHRA and YSYEKL. The CDR3 coding sequence is TGCGCCAGCAGCCAATCGCCCCCGATTACAGGTGGGGTTCAGCCCCAGCATTTT. Amino acids: CASSQSPPITGGVQPQHF.

This clone has more than one count but fewer than ten. The chain couples TRBV11-1 to TRBJ1-2, with D perhaps matching TRBD1 (5 bases). The CDR3 is 14 amino acids. The V gene's germline CDR1 is SGHAT and CDR2 FQDESV (reference sequence). With 3 bases removed from V and 7 bases from J, the gap between germline ends came to 15 bases. The CDR3 loop is CASSLGRSFGGYTF. Written as DNA, the CDR3 is TGTGCCAGCAGCTTGGGACGTAGCTTCGGTGGCTACACCTTC.

This chain links TRBV23-1 with TRBJ1-2, with D maybe TRBD1 (5 bases). TRBV23-1 is an ORF for which the function is uncertain. The CDR3 is 14 amino acids. The V gene lost 2 bases and the J gene lost 0 bases, with 7 bases spanning the gap. CDR3 nucleotides: TGCGCCAGCAGTCAAGGGGACCCTAACTATGGCTACACCTTC. The encoded protein is CASSQGDPNYGYTF.

This clone was found once. The rearrangement uses TRBV13 and TRBJ1-3; maybe TRBD1 (6 bases). Germline CDR1 PRHDT, CDR2 FYEKMQ (reference sequence). V lost 0 bases to trimming and J lost 0 bases, with 12 bases between them. CDR3 size: 17 residues. The CDR3 spells CASSLGRGANSGNTIYF. The CDR3 nucleotides are TGTGCCAGCAGCTTAGGCCGGGGGGCGAACTCTGGAAACACCATATATTTT.

This clone was seen a few times. The chain joins TRBV18 to TRBJ1-1, with a tentative D call TRBD1 (5 bases). The CDR3 runs 13 residues. With 3 bases removed from V and 3 bases from J, the gap between germline ends came to 8 bases. Germline V gives CDR1 KGHSH, CDR2 LQKENI. CDR3 residues: CASSPGGDTEAFF. CDR3 nucleotide sequence: TGTGCCAGCTCACCGGGAGGGGACACTGAAGCTTTCTTT.